A single sample gave rise to the 15 T cell receptor beta chains below, sequenced in a study of T-cell memory formation after mild COVID-19. TCRdb processed the 5' RACE reads anew with MiXCR; each CDR3 protein has one entry. In the table there are almost 550,000 distinct CDR3 sequences, about a fifth of which are singletons. Material for sequencing was PBMCs or a T cell subset sorted from them (not recorded which). All receptors come from an adult woman who had mild COVID-19 (a few samples of this study predate the infection). Cell type and time point are not known.

In its sample, this clonotype was seen a few times. V and J are TRBV3-1 and TRBJ1-1; 9 bases map to TRBD1. Trimming took 2 bases from V and 6 from J; bases not matched to a gene: 7. This CDR3 spans 15 amino acids. Germline V gene data show CDR1 as LGHDT and CDR2 as YNNKEL (reference sequence). The CDR3 nucleotides read TGTGCCAGCAGCCAACCGGACAGGGGAATCGCTGAAGCTTTCTTT. It encodes CASSQPDRGIAEAFF.

V is TRBV12-3 or TRBV12-4 and J is TRBJ1-1; maybe TRBD1 (5 bases). Trimming removed 8 bases at V and 6 bases at J, with 16 bases between. CDR3 length: 13 amino acids. CDR3 region: CASLGGSTAEAFF. In nucleotides, the CDR3 is TGTGCCAGCCTTGGGGGATCGACAGCTGAAGCTTTCTTT.

This clonotype was counted a few times. The chain is built from TRBV7-8 and TRBJ1-1, with TRBD1 as a possible D gene (5 bases). V lost 1 base and J lost 0, with 12 bases in between. Germline V gene data show CDR1 as SGHVS and CDR2 as FQNEAQ. The CDR3 has 16 residues. CDR3 nucleotides: TGTGCCAGCAGCTTAGGGGGGAGAGGGGTGAACACTGAAGCTTTCTTT. Amino acid sequence: CASSLGGRGVNTEAFF. The whole variable domain, filled in from reference TRBV7-8 and TRBJ1-1, reads GAGVSQSPRYKVAKRGQDVALRCDPISGHVSLFWYQQALGQGPEFLTYFQNEAQLDKSGLPSDRFFAERPEGSVSTLKIQRTQQEDSAVYLCASSLGGRGVNTEAFFGQGTRLTVV.

This clonotype was recorded a few times. This chain connects TRBV20-1 to TRBJ2-1; the D gene could be TRBD1 or TRBD2 (5 bases each). The CDR3 runs to 14 residues. V lost 5 bases and J 3 bases, leaving 14 bases between the germline ends. The V gene's germline CDR1 is DFQATT and CDR2 SNEGSKA (reference sequence). The CDR3 coding sequence is TGCAGTGCTTACCGGGACGGAGACTACAATGAGCAGTTCTTC. Protein product: CSAYRDGDYNEQFF.

This clonotype came up a few times. The chain recombines TRBV20-1 with TRBJ2-1, with 14 bases identical to TRBD2. The CDR3 sequence is 16 residues long. J was trimmed by 4 bases and V by 3 bases; bases with no gene match: 5. CDR1 is DFQATT and CDR2 is SNEGSKA in the germline V gene (reference sequence). The CDR3 here is CSARPGLAGAYNEQFF. The CDR3 DNA is TGCAGTGCTAGGCCGGGACTAGCGGGGGCGTACAATGAGCAGTTCTTC.

This clonotype was seen more than once but under ten times. The V call is TRBV7-2, the J call TRBJ2-1; TRBD1 agrees at 7 bases. Per the germline V gene, CDR1 is SGHTA and CDR2 is FQGNSA. With V trimmed by 4 bases and J by 1 base, 10 bases remained unmatched. CDR3 length: 17 residues. CDR3 in amino acids: CASSSRGPGGSYNEQFF. In nucleotides, the CDR3 is TGTGCCAGCAGCTCCCGCGGTCCAGGGGGTTCCTACAATGAGCAGTTCTTC.

This clonotype has just a few counts. V usage is TRBV3-1 and J usage is TRBJ1-2, with 8 bases aligning to TRBD1. V shed 2 bases, J shed 2 bases, and the junction held 4 bases outside the gene matches. In germline, CDR1 is LGHDT, CDR2 YNNKEL (reference sequence). The CDR3 totals 15 residues. DNA for the CDR3: TGTGCCAGCAGCCAAATAAGACAGGGGAACTATGGCTACACCTTC. Translation: CASSQIRQGNYGYTF.

There are many counts of this clonotype. The chain combines TRBV12-3 or TRBV12-4 with TRBJ2-7, with unresolved D. Trimming cost V 6 bases and J 0 bases, with 9 bases left between them. The CDR3 has 13 residues. The CDR3 sequence: CASSPESSYEQYF. The CDR3 nucleotides are TGTGCCAGCAGCCCCGAAAGCTCCTACGAGCAGTACTTC.

This clonotype was observed a handful of times. The chain combines TRBV6-2 or TRBV6-3 with TRBJ1-2; unclear D gene. CDR1 and CDR2 from the germline V gene are MNHEY and SVGEGT. The CDR3 covers 13 residues. V lost 0 bases and J 7 bases, leaving 9 bases between the germline ends. The CDR3 bases are TGTGCCAGCAGTTACTCGATGGTCGGTGGCTACACCTTC. This gives the protein CASSYSMVGGYTF.

This sequence joins TRBV20-1 and TRBJ2-1; 9 nucleotides match TRBD2. J was trimmed by 8 bases and V by 0 bases; bases with no gene match: 11. This CDR3 region has 16 residues. Germline lookup yields CDR1 DFQATT and CDR2 SNEGSKA (reference sequence). CDR3 sequence reads: CSARDHLAGPGDEQFF. The CDR3 bases are TGCAGTGCTAGAGATCACCTAGCGGGGCCCGGAGATGAGCAGTTCTTC.

This chain uses TRBV4-2 with TRBJ2-7; the match to TRBD1 covers 7 bases. Germline CDR1 LGHNA, CDR2 YNFKEQ. After removal of 1 base from V and 3 bases from J, the junction contained 3 bases not matched to a gene. CDR3 length: 14 residues. The CDR3 spells CASSQAGQIYEQYF. CDR3 DNA sequence: TGTGCCAGCAGCCAAGCGGGACAGATCTACGAGCAGTACTTC.

This rearrangement joins TRBV11-1 to TRBJ2-7, with a tentative D call TRBD1 (6 bases). V gave up 2 bases and J gave up 5 bases, with 19 bases separating them. CDR1 and CDR2 from the germline V gene are SGHAT and FQDESV (reference sequence). This CDR3 region has 16 residues. The CDR3 reads CASSLSPAGVYDEQYF. The CDR3, as DNA: TGTGCCAGCAGCTTATCGCCCGCAGGGGTGTATGACGAGCAGTACTTC.

The sample holds a few counts of this clonotype. V usage is TRBV5-5 and J usage is TRBJ2-5; tentative D call: TRBD1 (8 bases). V lost 0 bases, J lost 4 bases, and 13 bases lay in between. Germline V CDR1 and CDR2: SGHKS, YYEKEE (reference sequence). The CDR3 is 15 residues long. The CDR3 nucleotides read TGTGCCAGCAGCTTGGCCACAGGGGGGGGAGAGACCCAGTACTTC. This gives the protein CASSLATGGGETQYF.

This clonotype was seen only a few times. The rearrangement uses TRBV6-6 and TRBJ2-7; D gene uncertain. This CDR3 is built from 14 residues. With 0 bases removed from V and 1 base from J, the gap between germline ends came to 7 bases. Germline V CDR1 and CDR2: MNHNY, SVGAGI (reference sequence). This CDR3 is CASSYSQVSYEQYF. DNA of the CDR3: TGTGCCAGCAGTTACTCGCAGGTTTCCTACGAGCAGTACTTC.

The chain combines TRBV30 with TRBJ2-7; TRBD1 or TRBD2 may be the D gene (5 bases each). The germline V gene encodes CDR1 GTSNPN and CDR2 SVGIG (reference sequence). With 2 bases removed from V and 2 bases from J, the gap between germline ends came to 13 bases. The CDR3 is made up of 14 amino acids. As DNA, the CDR3 is TGTGCCTGGAGTCCCGGGACGGGACCCTACGAGCAGTACTTC. The encoded protein is CAWSPGTGPYEQYF. The whole variable domain, filled in from reference TRBV30 and TRBJ2-7, reads SQTIHQWPATLVQPVGSPLSLECTVEGTSNPNLYWYRQAAGRGLQLLFYSVGIGQISSEVPQNLSASRPQDRQFILSSKKLLLSDSGFYLCAWSPGTGPYEQYFGPGTRLTVT.